The next 9 T cell receptor beta chains were all read from a single sample in a study of regulatory and conventional T cells in RAG deficiency (dated 2017 in TCRdb). Before genomic DNA was extracted, conventional CD4+ T cells were isolated from blood as CD25-low CD127-high cells. The protocol used for the library was the immunoSEQ multiplex PCR assay. TCRdb stores this immuneACCESS table with in-frame sequences only. Part of the clones is absent; in the studies checked, under half of the shortfall reflects unresolved V genes, and no reason is known for the rest. This sample holds 25,000 to 30,000 clones; around 96% were observed only once. The ten largest clones capture approximately 0.17% of the sample. These data were also reused for a study on regulatory T cells. Per that second paper: The multiplex PCR relied on 52 forward TRBV primers and 13 reverse TRBJ primers, and amplification bias was corrected through assay-based and computational methods.

The specimen was CD25- CD4+ T cells sorted from blood. The receptor source for this set is a human donor in good health.

The genes are TRBV9 and TRBJ1-5; D gene uncertain. CDR1 is SGDLS, CDR2 YYNGEE, per germline. The CDR3 is 15 amino acids. V lost 6 bases and J lost 1, with 14 bases in between. CDR3 in DNA: TGTGCCAGCAATTCGGACGGGGTGAGCAATCAGCCCCAGCATTTT. Translated, it gives CASNSDGVSNQPQHF.

The chain has TRBV28 and TRBJ1-5, with 7 positions matching TRBD1. V lost 5 bases, J lost 5 bases, and 3 bases stayed unmatched. The CDR3 extends over 13 amino acids. Germline V gives CDR1 MDHEN, CDR2 SYDVKM. The CDR3 DNA is TGTGCCAGCAGTGCAGACAGGGATCAGCCCCAGCATTTT. It is translated as CASSADRDQPQHF. The full variable domain, completed using reference TRBV28 and TRBJ1-5, is DVKVTQSSRYLVKRTGEKVFLECVQDMDHENMFWYRQDPGLGLRLIYFSYDVKMKEKGDIPEGYSVSREKKERFSLILESASTNQTSMYLCASSADRDQPQHFGDGTRLSIL.

The J gene is TRBJ1-2, the V gene TRBV27; TRBD1 agrees at 8 bases. CDR3 length equals 13 residues. Germline V gives CDR1 MNHEY, CDR2 SMNVEV (reference sequence). V dropped 7 bases and J dropped 8; count of bases not matched to a gene: 9. The CDR3 here is CASTEGRGLGYTF. As DNA, the CDR3 is TGTGCCAGCACAGAGGGCAGGGGGCTCGGCTACACCTTC.

The CDR3 region has the DNA TGTGCCAGCAGCTACAGGGCAGGCACTGAAGCTTTCTTT. It specifies CASSYRAGTEAFF. The chain combines TRBV25-1 with TRBJ1-1; maybe TRBD1 (6 bases). Germline assignment: CDR1 MGHDK and CDR2 SYGVNS. Deletions cut 6 bases from V and 4 bases from J, with 12 bases between. CDR3 length: 13 residues. Drawing the rest from reference TRBV25-1 and TRBJ1-1, the complete variable domain is EADIYQTPRYLVIGTGKKITLECSQTMGHDKMYWYQQDPGMELHLIHYSYGVNSTEKGDLSSESTVSRIRTEHFPLTLESARPSHTSQYLCASSYRAGTEAFFGQGTRLTVV.

The chain is built from TRBV6-5 and TRBJ2-7; 7 bases map to TRBD1. The CDR3 consists of 15 residues. V gave up 6 bases and J gave up 5 bases; unmatched junction bases: 13. Germline V gene sequence: CDR1 MNHEY, CDR2 SVGAGI. The CDR3 loop is CASRTMTGSANEQYF. CDR3 coding DNA: TGTGCCAGCAGGACTATGACAGGGTCGGCGAACGAGCAGTACTTC.

This chain joins TRBV7-2 and TRBJ2-6, with unresolved D. The ends were cut back, 2 bases at V and 2 bases at J, with 7 bases in the middle. This CDR3 comprises 15 residues. Per germline, CDR1 SGHTA and CDR2 FQGNSA. The CDR3 sequence: CASSLPVAGANVLTF. DNA for the CDR3: TGTGCCAGCAGCTTACCGGTCGCTGGGGCCAACGTCCTGACTTTC.

The CDR3 nucleotides read TGTGCCAGCTCATTAGACAACAATCAGCCCCAGCATTTT. This translates into CASSLDNNQPQHF. This chain uses TRBV18 with TRBJ1-5, with D hard to call. Trimming removed 5 bases at V and 3 bases at J, with 8 bases between. The CDR3 is 13 amino acids. Germline V gene lookup returns CDR1 KGHSH and CDR2 LQKENI.

V and J are TRBV16 and TRBJ1-2; TRBD1 aligns across 7 bases. The CDR3 has 15 amino acids. Germline loops: CDR1 KGHSY, CDR2 FQNENV. The junction had 5 bases not matched to a gene; V was cut back by 4 bases and J by 0 bases. The CDR3 loop is CASSPRTGANYGYTF. The CDR3 region has the DNA TGTGCCAGCAGCCCTAGGACAGGTGCTAACTATGGCTACACCTTC. Together with reference TRBV16 and TRBJ1-2, the CDR3 gives the full variable domain: GEEVAQTPKHLVRGEGQKAKLYCAPIKGHSYVFWYQQVLKNEFKFLISFQNENVFDETGMPKERFSAKCLPNSPCSLEIQATKLEDSAVYFCASSPRTGANYGYTFGSGTRLTVV.

In its sample, this clone was seen once. V gene TRBV5-1 combines with J gene TRBJ1-4, with 7 nucleotides matching TRBD1. The CDR3 extends over 14 amino acids. V shed 2 bases, J shed 4 bases, and the junction held 2 bases outside the gene matches. In germline, CDR1 is SGHRS, CDR2 YFSETQ. The CDR3 DNA reads as TGCGCCAGCAGCTTAGGGACAGATAATGAAAAACTGTTTTTT. Translated: CASSLGTDNEKLFF. Based on the CDR3 plus reference TRBV5-1 and TRBJ1-4, the full variable domain is KAGVTQTPRYLIKTRGQQVTLSCSPISGHRSVSWYQQTPGQGLQFLFEYFSETQRNKGNFPGRFSGRQFSNSRSEMNVSTLELGDSALYLCASSLGTDNEKLFFGSGTQLSVL.